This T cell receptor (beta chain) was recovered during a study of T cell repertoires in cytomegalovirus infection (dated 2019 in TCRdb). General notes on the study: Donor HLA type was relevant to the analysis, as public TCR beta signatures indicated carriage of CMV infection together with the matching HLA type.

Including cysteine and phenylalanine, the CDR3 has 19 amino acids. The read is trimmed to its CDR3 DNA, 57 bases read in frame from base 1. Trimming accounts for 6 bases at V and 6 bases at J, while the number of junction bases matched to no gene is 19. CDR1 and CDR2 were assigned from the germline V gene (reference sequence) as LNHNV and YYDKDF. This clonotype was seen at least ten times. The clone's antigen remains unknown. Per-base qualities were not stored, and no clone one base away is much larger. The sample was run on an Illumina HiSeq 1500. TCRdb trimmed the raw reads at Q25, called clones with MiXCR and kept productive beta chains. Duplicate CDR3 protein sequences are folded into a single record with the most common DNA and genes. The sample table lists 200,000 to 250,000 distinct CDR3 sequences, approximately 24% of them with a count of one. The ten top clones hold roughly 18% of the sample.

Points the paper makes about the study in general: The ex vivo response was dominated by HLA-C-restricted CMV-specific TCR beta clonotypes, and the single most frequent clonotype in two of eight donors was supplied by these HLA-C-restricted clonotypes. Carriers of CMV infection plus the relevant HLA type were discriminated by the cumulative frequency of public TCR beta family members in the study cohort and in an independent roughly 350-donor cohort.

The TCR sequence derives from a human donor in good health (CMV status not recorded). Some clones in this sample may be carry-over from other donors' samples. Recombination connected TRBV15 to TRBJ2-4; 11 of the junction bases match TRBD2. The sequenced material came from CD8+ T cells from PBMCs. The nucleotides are TGTGCCACCAGAGATCTTTCTAGCGGGGGGCCGCAAGGTAGAAACATTCAGTACTTC. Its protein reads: CATRDLSSGGPQGRNIQYF.